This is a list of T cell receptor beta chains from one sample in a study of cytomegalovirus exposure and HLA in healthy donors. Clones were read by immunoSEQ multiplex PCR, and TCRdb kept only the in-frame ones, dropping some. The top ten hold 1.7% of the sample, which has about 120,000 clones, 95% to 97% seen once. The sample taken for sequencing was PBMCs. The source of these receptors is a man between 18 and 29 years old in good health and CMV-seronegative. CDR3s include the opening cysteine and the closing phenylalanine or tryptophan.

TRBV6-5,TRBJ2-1,CASSYSRGSYNEQFF
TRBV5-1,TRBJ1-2,CASSLASGADNYGYTF
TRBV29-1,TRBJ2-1,CSVERVKGRDEQFF
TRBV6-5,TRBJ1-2,CASSYSSDTIGYTF
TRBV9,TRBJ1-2,CASSPTGRDRVRGYTF
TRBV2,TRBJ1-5,CASSEALDRPQHF
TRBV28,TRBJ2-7,CASSPTGEYHEQYF
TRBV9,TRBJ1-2,CASSVGLGSLYGYTF
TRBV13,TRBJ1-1,CASSLRRTGVATEAFF
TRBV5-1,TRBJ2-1,CASSLDPPGGNDNEQFF
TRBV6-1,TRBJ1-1,CASRPLGVEAFF
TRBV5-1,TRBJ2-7,CASSARGGPSYEQYF
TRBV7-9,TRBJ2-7,CASSPGHNYEQYF
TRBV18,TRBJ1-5,CASSLNREQPQHF
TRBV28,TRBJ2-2,CASSFTRVWTGELFF
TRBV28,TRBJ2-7,CASSPLGESPYYEQYF
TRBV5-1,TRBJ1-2,CASSLVGQGTYGYTF
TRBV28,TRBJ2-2,CASSPSGRVRAGELFF
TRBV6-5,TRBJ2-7,CASSYDEVGGPDEQYF
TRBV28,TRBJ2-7,CASSSWGGQDLSYEQYF
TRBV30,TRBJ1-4,CAWSVGADNEKLFF
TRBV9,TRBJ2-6,CASSPGLAGEYIGANVLTF
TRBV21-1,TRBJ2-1,CASRHQGPTLIDEQFF
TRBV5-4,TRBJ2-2,CASSSWTSGKAGELFF
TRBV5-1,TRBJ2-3,CASSLASGFLTDTQYF
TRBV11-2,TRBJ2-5,CASSLESSARVETQYF
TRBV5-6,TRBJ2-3,CASSWSRGGYDTQYF
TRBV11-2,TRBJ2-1,CASSSTQLNEQFF
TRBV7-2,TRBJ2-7,CASSLEAGTYEQYF
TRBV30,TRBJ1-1,CAWSPLQGTEAFF
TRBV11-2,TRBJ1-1,CASSLEAGIEAFF
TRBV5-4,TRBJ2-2,CASSGTIQGSGELFF
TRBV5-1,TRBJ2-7,CASGVTGGAYEQYF
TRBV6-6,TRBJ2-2,CASSSPSGINTGELFF
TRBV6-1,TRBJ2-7,CASRTYEQYF
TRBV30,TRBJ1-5,CAWSLQGGNQPQHF
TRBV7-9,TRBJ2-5,CASSPPLAYQETQYF
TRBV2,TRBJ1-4,CASSPTGSGRVNEKLFF
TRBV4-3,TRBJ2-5,CASKSYRIQEMAQYF
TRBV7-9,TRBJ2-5,CASSLGEGVDETQYF
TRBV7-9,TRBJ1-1,CASSQASVMNTEAFF